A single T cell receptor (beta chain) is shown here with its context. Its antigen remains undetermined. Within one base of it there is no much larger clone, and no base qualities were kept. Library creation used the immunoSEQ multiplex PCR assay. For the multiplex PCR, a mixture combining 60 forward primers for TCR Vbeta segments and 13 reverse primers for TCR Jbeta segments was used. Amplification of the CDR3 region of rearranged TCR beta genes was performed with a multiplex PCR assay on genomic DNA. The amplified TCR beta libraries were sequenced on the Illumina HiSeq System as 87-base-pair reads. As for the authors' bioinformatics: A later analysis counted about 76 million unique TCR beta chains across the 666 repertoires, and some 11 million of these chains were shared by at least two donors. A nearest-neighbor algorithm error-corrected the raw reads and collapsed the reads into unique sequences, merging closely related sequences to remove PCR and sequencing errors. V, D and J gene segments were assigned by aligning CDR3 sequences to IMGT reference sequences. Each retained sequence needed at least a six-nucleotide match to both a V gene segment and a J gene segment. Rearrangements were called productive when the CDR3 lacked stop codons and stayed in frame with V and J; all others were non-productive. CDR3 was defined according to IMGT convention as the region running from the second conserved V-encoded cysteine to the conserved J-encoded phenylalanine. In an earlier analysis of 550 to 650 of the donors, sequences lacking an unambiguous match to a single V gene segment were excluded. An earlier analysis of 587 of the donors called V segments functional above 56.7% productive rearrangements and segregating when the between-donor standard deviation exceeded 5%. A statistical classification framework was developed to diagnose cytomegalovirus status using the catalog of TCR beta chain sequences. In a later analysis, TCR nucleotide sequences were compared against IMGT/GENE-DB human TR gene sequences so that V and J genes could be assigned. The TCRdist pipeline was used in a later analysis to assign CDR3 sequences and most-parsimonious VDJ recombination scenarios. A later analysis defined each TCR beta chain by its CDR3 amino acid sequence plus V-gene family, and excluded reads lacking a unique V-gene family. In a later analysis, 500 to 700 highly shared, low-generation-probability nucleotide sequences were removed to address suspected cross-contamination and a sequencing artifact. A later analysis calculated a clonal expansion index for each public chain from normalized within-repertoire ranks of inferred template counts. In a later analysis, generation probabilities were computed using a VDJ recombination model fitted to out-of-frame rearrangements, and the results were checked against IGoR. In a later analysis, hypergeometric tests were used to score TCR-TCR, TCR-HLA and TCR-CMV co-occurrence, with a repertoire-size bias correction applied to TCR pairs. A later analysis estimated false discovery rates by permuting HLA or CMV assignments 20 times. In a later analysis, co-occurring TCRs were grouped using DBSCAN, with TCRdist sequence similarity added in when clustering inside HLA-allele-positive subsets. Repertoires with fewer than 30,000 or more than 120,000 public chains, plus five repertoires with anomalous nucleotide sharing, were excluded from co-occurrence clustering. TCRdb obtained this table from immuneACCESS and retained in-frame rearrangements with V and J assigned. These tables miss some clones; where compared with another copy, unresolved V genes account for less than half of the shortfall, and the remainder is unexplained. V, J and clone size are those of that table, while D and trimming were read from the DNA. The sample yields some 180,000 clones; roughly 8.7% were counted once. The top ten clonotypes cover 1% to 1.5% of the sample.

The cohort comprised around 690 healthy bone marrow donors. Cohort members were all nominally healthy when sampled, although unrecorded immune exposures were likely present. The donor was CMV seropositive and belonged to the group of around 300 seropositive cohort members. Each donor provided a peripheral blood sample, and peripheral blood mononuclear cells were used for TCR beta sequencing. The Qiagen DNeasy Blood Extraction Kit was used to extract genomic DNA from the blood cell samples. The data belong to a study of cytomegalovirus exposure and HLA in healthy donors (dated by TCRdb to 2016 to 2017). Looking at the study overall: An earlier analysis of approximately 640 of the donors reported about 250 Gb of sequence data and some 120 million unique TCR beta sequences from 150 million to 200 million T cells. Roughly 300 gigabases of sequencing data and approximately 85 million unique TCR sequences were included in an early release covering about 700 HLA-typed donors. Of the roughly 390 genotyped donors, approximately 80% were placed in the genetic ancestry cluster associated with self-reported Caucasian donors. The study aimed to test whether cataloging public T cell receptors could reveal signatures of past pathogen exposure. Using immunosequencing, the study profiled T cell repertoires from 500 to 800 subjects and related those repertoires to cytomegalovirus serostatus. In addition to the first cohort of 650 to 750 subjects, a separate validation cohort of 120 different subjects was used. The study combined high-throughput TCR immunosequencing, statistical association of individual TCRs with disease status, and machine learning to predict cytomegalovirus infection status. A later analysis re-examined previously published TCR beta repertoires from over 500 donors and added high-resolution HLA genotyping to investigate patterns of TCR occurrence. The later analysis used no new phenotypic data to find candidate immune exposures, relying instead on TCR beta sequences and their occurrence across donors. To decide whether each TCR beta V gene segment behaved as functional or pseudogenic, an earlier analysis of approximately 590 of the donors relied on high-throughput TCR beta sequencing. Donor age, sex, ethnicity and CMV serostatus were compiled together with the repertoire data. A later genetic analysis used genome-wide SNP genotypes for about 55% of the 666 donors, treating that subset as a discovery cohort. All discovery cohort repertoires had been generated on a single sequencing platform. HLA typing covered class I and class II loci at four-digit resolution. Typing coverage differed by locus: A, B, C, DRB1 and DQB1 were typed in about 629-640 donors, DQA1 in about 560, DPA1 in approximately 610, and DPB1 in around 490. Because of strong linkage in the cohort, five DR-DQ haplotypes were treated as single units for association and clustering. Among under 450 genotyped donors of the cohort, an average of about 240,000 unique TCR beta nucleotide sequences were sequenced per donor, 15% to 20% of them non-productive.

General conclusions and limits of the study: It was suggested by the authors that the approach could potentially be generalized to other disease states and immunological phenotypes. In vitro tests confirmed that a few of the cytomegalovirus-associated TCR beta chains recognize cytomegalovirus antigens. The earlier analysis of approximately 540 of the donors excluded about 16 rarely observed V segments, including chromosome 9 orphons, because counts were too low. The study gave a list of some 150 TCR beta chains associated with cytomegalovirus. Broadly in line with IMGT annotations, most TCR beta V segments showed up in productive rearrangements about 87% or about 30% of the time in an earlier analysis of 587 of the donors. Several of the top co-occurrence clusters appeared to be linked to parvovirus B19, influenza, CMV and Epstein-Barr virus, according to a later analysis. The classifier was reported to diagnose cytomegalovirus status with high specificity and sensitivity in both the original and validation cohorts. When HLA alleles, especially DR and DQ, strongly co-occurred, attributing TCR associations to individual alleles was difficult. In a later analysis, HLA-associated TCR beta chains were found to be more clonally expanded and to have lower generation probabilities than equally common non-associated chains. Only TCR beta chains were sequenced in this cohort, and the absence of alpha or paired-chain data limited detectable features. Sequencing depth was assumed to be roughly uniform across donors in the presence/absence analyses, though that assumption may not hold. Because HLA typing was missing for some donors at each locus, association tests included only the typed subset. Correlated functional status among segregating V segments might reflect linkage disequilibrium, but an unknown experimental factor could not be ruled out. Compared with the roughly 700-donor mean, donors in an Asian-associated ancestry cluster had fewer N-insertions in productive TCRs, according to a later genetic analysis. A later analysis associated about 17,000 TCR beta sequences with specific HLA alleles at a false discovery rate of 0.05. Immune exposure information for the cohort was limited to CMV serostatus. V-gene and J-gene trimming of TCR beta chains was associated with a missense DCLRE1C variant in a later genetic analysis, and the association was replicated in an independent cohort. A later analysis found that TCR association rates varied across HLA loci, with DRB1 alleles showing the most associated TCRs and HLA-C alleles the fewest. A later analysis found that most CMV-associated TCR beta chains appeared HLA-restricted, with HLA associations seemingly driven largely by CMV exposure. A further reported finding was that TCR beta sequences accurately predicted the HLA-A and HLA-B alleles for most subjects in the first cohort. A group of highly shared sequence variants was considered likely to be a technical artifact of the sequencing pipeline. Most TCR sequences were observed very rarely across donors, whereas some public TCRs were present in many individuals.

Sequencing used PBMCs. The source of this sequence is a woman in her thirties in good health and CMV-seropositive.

The encoded CDR3 is CASSLVAGQGGKWVQPQHF. In nucleotide form, the sequence is TGTGCCAGCAGTTTGGTAGCGGGACAGGGGGGTAAATGGGTTCAGCCCCAGCATTTT. The chain was built from TRBV27 and TRBJ1-5, with TRBD1 matching 11 junction bases. Reading the germline V gene (reference sequence) gives CDR1 MNHEY and CDR2 SMNVEV. Ends trimmed: V by 3 bases, J by 6 bases; bases unmatched to a gene: 16. The CDR3, from cysteine to phenylalanine, totals 19 residues. CDR3 DNA is the only sequence kept; it has 57 bases, read in frame from the first base.